The present T cell receptor (beta chain) was sequenced within a study of beta chain features in type 1 diabetes. Study details: Cells sorted and examined across all samples totaled approximately 100 million.

CDR3 length: 12 amino acids. Germline V gene data show CDR1 as GTSNPN and CDR2 as SVGIG (reference sequence). Losses at the gene ends were 3 bases for V and 5 bases for J; bases not matched to a gene: 3. Sorted populations were all over 95% pure. Expressed TCRB transcripts were sequenced after all isolated RNA was converted to cDNA. TCRdb's table, derived via immunoSEQ multiplex PCR, lists solely in-frame clones and lacks some. The sample contains approximately 120,000 clones, approximately 37% of which appear only once. The sample was stem cell memory CD4+ T cells from blood. The genes are TRBV30 and TRBJ2-5; 7 nucleotides line up with TRBD1. The sequence was collected from a woman aged 18-30 years in good health. The CDR3 coding sequence is TGTGCCTGGAGAGGGGGCGGGGAGACCCAGTACTTC. Translating gives CAWRGGGETQYF. Full variable domain (outside the CDR3, taken from reference TRBV30 and TRBJ2-5): SQTIHQWPATLVQPVGSPLSLECTVEGTSNPNLYWYRQAAGRGLQLLFYSVGIGQISSEVPQNLSASRPQDRQFILSSKKLLLSDSGFYLCAWRGGGETQYFGPGTRLLVL.